This T cell receptor (beta chain) came from a study of identical twins. About this clonotype: Its antigen is as yet unknown.

A universal primer site was created by template switching, with the cDNA bearing unique molecular identifiers. In TCRdb, the 5' RACE reads were re-called with MiXCR into one record per CDR3 protein. The repertoire holds roughly 720,000 distinct CDR3 sequences, with 15% to 20% as singletons. Study-wide results and limits: Beta out-of-frame sequences showed weaker excess sharing between twins.

Germline assignment: CDR1 SEHNR and CDR2 FQNEAQ (reference sequence). The J segment lost 3 bases and the V segment lost 4 bases, leaving 6 bases of the junction unmatched. The CDR3 contains 15 residues. A further study also used this sample, focusing on T cells expressing NK-cell markers. From that paper: The CD3+CD56-NKG2C+ fraction of a handful of donors was likewise dominated by these clonotypes. HCMV specificity of the expanded NKG2C+ T cell clones was not established.

Sequences were obtained from PBMCs. This sequence joins TRBV7-9 and TRBJ1-1; 9 bases line up with TRBD1. The TCR comes from a young woman in good health. The CDR3 spells CASSSGQGVDTEAFF. As DNA, the CDR3 is TGTGCCAGCAGCTCGGGACAGGGTGTAGACACTGAAGCTTTCTTT.